This TCR beta chain was captured in a study of blood T cell repertoires in COVID-19 (dated by TCRdb to 2019 to 2021). For the study in its entirety: Collaborator samples came from the United States, Italy and Spain and covered acute and convalescent phases of COVID-19. A de-identified subject ID, COVID-19 status, age in years and sex were almost always included in the sample metadata. Where available, HLA class I and class II types were obtained from metadata supplied by the sample provider rather than from assay-based typing. Samples came from the ongoing ImmuneRACE study (first 160 participants) plus 1,254 subjects from 6 global collaborators. The prospective study material was composed of cDNA or gDNA derived from T cells, B-cell-depleted T cells, or PBMCs. The repertoires were released in a freely available public database meant as a resource for research on the immune response to SARS-CoV-2. Subjects who had been exposed to COVID-19, were actively infected with it, or had recovered from it provided the deeply sampled blood TCRbeta repertoires that made up the dataset. The investigation overall reported the following: Clinical and demographic metadata were provided uncurated, with the amount varying by source and participant.

About this clone: Its target antigen remains unknown. One base away there is no much larger clone; base qualities are not given.

Participants in the prospective study were enrolled through a virtual design, were aged roughly 18 to 90 years, and lived in about two dozen United States geographic areas. In the prospective study, participants were assigned to cohorts based on the clinical history participants reported in a screening survey and a study questionnaire. Each participant in the prospective study had whole blood, serum and a nasopharyngeal or oropharyngeal swab collected by mobile phlebotomists. Participants in the prospective study had the option to provide additional blood draws and questionnaires over a roughly two-month period. Before DNA extraction, blood samples from the prospective study were shipped at room temperature or frozen. V sheds 2 bases and J sheds 1 base, leaving 9 bases between their ends. Spanning cysteine to phenylalanine, the CDR3 consists of 15 amino acids. Only the CDR3 DNA stays, 45 bases, in frame from base 1. According to the germline V gene, CDR1 reads WSHSY and CDR2 reads SAAADI.

The immunoSEQ Assay, a bias-controlled multiplex PCR, was used to amplify TCRbeta CDR3 regions from genomic DNA. The study's own analysis went as follows. The number of nucleated cells in each sample was estimated by amplification of reference gene primers within the assay. To quantify the absolute abundance of each unique TCRbeta CDR3 rearrangement, sequence reads were collapsed and filtered. For each sample, productive Simpson clonality was calculated by taking the square root of Simpson's diversity index across productive rearrangements. What TCRdb holds here is the immuneACCESS table cut down to in-frame rearrangements. Part of the clones is not present; checked against another copy, under half of the missing clones reflect an unresolved V gene, and the others are unexplained. V, J and clone size reflect that table, while D and trimming were determined from the DNA. The sample contains under 200,000 clones, around 88% of them found a single time. Together, the top ten hold about 4% of the sample.

The receptor's source is a woman between 50 and 59 years old in a cohort exposed to, infected with or recovered from COVID-19 (not recorded which). Sample: PBMCs or T cells enriched from blood (not recorded which). The chain is assembled from TRBV10-2 and TRBJ1-3, with no confident D gene call. The CDR3 amino acid sequence is: CASSENTVSGNTIYF. The nucleotides read TGCGCCAGCAGTGAGAATACGGTATCTGGAAACACCATATATTTT.